A single sample gave rise to the 32 T cell receptor beta chains below, sequenced in a study of T cell clonality in common variable immunodeficiency. Assay used: immunoSEQ multiplex PCR; TCRdb lists only in-frame clones, some missing. This table holds around 39,000 clones with no singletons; the top ten claim approximately 3.2%. Sequences were obtained from peripheral blood mononuclear cells. The receptors come from a person between 18 and 70 years old in good health.

Ten or more counts support this clone. The read finishes 3 residues shy of the CDR3 end, and the germline J gene is used to complete it. The chain links TRBV7-9 to TRBJ1-4; 8 bases fit TRBD1. Unmatched junction bases numbered 2, after V lost 3 bases and J lost 5 bases. The germline gives CDR1 SEHNR, CDR2 FQNEAQ (reference sequence). CDR3 size: 14 residues. CDR3 amino acids: CASSFRQGNEKLFF. The sequenced CDR3 bases are TGTGCCAGCAGCTTTAGACAGGGGAATGAAAAA.

This clone has a count of ten or more. The read comes to an end 3 residues before the CDR3 does, leaving the germline J gene to fill in the end. The chain uses TRBV5-1 and TRBJ2-2; 12 positions agree with TRBD2. Unmatched junction bases numbered 6, after V lost 0 bases and J lost 6 bases. Germline V CDR1 and CDR2: SGHRS, YFSETQ. The CDR3 spans 17 residues. The sequenced part of the CDR3 DNA is TGCGCCAGCAGCTTGGGACTAGCGGGAGTCGGGCCCGGGGAG. Protein: CASSLGLAGVGPGE. The CDR3, in full, reads CASSLGLAGVGPGELFF.

This clone was recorded at least ten times. Read sequence stops 3 residues before the CDR3 end, and the germline J gene provides the missing end. This chain connects TRBV29-1 to TRBJ1-2; TRBD1 is a possible D gene (5 bases). The V gene's germline CDR1 is SQVTM and CDR2 ANQGSEA. CDR3 length: 13 residues. The V end was cut by 7 bases, the J end by 3 bases, with 15 bases between. CDR3 DNA, as far as it was read: TGCAGCGCCCCGGACAATACCGACTATGGC. The encoded protein is CSAPDNTDYG. The full CDR3 protein is CSAPDNTDYGYTF.

This clone has a count of ten or more. Read coverage stops 3 residues before the CDR3 terminus; the germline J gene supplies the remainder. V gene TRBV20-1 combines with J gene TRBJ1-5; D remains unclear. The CDR3 length is 13 residues. V lost 3 bases and J lost 6, with 12 bases in between. Germline lookup yields CDR1 DFQATT and CDR2 SNEGSKA (reference sequence). Incomplete CDR3 DNA: TGCAGTGCTAGTGCCTCAGAGGGTCAGCCC. Encoded protein: CSASASEGQP. The whole CDR3 sequence is CSASASEGQPQHF.

The table lists this clone with many counts. The observed sequence ends 3 residues before the CDR3 terminus, with the missing tail filled in from the germline J gene. The V and J genes are TRBV20-1 and TRBJ1-3; D gene ambiguous. Trimming took 0 bases from V and 0 from J, leaving 15 bases between them. The CDR3 runs to 17 residues. Germline values: CDR1 DFQATT, CDR2 SNEGSKA (reference sequence). CDR3 DNA (partial): TGCAGTGCTAGAGATCCGGCAGGCCCGAACTCTGGAAACACC. Its protein product is CSARDPAGPNSGNT. From start to end, the CDR3 is CSARDPAGPNSGNTIYF.

In this sample, this clone turned up many times. The read comes to an end 3 residues before the CDR3 does, leaving the germline J gene to fill in the end. The chain couples TRBV4-2 to TRBJ2-2, with D hard to call. V was cut by 1 base and J by 7 bases, with 10 bases left in between. CDR3 length: 14 amino acids. Germline CDR1 and CDR2: LGHNA and YNFKEQ. CDR3 sequence: CASSQGATVGELFF. Partial CDR3 DNA: TGTGCCAGCAGCCAAGGGGCTACGGTCGGGGAG.

This clone was observed many times. The read ends 3 residues before the CDR3 terminus; that terminus is restored from the germline J gene. This chain joins TRBV20-1 and TRBJ2-7; 8 bases agree with TRBD2. Germline V gene lookup returns CDR1 DFQATT and CDR2 SNEGSKA (reference sequence). After removal of 1 base from V and 6 bases from J, the junction contained 8 bases not matched to a gene. This CDR3 spans 14 amino acids. CDR3 bases read: TGCAGTGCTAGAGTTCCGGGACTAGGACGCGAG. Its translation: CSARVPGLGRE. The full CDR3 is CSARVPGLGREQYF.

This clone was seen at least ten times. Read coverage stops 3 residues before the CDR3 terminus; the germline J gene supplies the remainder. The chain joins TRBV20-1 to TRBJ2-1, with a tentative D call TRBD2 (5 bases). The CDR3 is 14 residues long. Trimming cost V 8 bases and J 0 bases, with 14 bases left between them. CDR1 and CDR2 (germline): DFQATT, SNEGSKA (reference sequence). This chain's CDR3 is CSPLDISSYNEQFF. The DNA read from the CDR3 is TGCAGTCCACTAGATATCAGCTCCTACAATGAG.

This clone is classed as medium-sized. The read ends 3 residues early relative to the CDR3; the germline J gene fills the gap. J is TRBJ1-1 and V is TRBV20-1, with D perhaps matching TRBD1 (5 bases). V was shortened by 3 bases and J by 3 bases, with 14 bases between the two germline ends. CDR1 is DFQATT and CDR2 is SNEGSKA in the germline V gene (reference sequence). The CDR3 is 14 amino acids. The sequenced part of the CDR3 DNA is TGCAGTGCTAGTAGTCCAGGGCGGCACACTGAA. Residues: CSASSPGRHTE. The full CDR3 protein is CSASSPGRHTEAFF.

This clone was counted ten times or more. Read sequence stops 3 residues before the CDR3 end, and the germline J gene provides the missing end. The chain joins TRBV14 to TRBJ2-1; D is possibly TRBD1 (5 bases). The CDR3 sequence is 14 residues long. Germline assignment: CDR1 SGHDN and CDR2 FVKESK. V was cut by 1 base and J by 2 bases, with 6 bases left in between. The CDR3 here is CASSQGQPYNEQFF. The DNA read from the CDR3 is TGTGCCAGCAGCCAAGGACAGCCCTACAATGAG.

The sample holds many counts of this clone. With the read ending 3 residues before the CDR3 end, the germline J gene is used to fill in that end. The chain combines TRBV10-3 with TRBJ2-3; TRBD2 aligns across 13 bases. V gave up 6 bases and J gave up 3 bases; unmatched junction bases: 3. Germline values: CDR1 ENHRY, CDR2 SYGVKD. The CDR3 spans 15 residues. The part of the CDR3 DNA that was read is TGTGCCATCAGCGGGACTAGCGGGATGACAGATACG. Its protein is CAISGTSGMTDT. The complete CDR3 protein is CAISGTSGMTDTQYF.

This clone was recorded at least ten times. The CDR3 end is not reached by the read, which stops 3 residues before it; the germline J gene fills it in. The chain joins TRBV5-4 to TRBJ2-1; 9 positions match TRBD1. CDR1 and CDR2 from the germline V gene are SGHNT and YYREEE (reference sequence). The V segment lost 2 bases and the J segment 9 bases; nucleotides outside the gene matches: 9. The CDR3 has 15 amino acids. The sequenced part of the CDR3 DNA is TGTGCCAGCAGCTTACAGGGGGCTATTGCGGTTGAG. It specifies CASSLQGAIAVE. Given in full, the CDR3 is CASSLQGAIAVEQFF.

This clone was counted at least ten times. The read falls 3 residues short of the CDR3 end, and the missing part is taken from the germline J gene. This chain links TRBV12-5 with TRBJ2-3; 12 positions match TRBD2. The CDR3 runs 16 residues. Looked up from germline, CDR1 is LGHNT and CDR2 is FRNRAP. J gave up 1 base and V 4 bases, and 3 bases lay outside the gene matches. The part of the CDR3 DNA that was read is TGTGCTAGTGGTTACCCTAGCGGGAGGGGCACAGATACG. Amino acids: CASGYPSGRGTDT. The full CDR3 sequence reads CASGYPSGRGTDTQYF.

This clone was seen at least ten times. The read comes to an end 3 residues before the CDR3 does, leaving the germline J gene to fill in the end. The chain has TRBV20-1 and TRBJ2-1, with 8 bases fitting TRBD2. V lost 0 bases and J lost 5; bases outside the gene matches: 3. CDR1 and CDR2 from the germline V gene are DFQATT and SNEGSKA (reference sequence). The CDR3 is 14 residues long. The CDR3 loop reads CSAREDSGNNEQFF. The sequenced part of the CDR3 DNA is TGCAGTGCTAGAGAGGATAGCGGGAACAATGAG.

This clone was observed many times. The read terminates 3 residues before the CDR3 end, so the remaining end is supplied by the germline J gene. This rearrangement joins TRBV10-2 to TRBJ1-4, with a possible D match to TRBD1 (6 bases). Trimming took 6 bases from V and 3 from J, leaving 17 bases between them. Germline V lookup: CDR1 WSHSY, CDR2 SAAADI. CDR3 size: 16 residues. The CDR3 spells CASRRGGIVANEKLFF. The DNA read from the CDR3 is TGCGCCAGCAGGAGGGGGGGTATCGTTGCTAATGAAAAA.

There are many counts of this clone. Read sequence stops 3 residues before the CDR3 end, and the germline J gene provides the missing end. The gene calls are TRBV5-1 and TRBJ2-7, with 13 bases identical to TRBD2. V shed 2 bases and J 6 bases; nucleotides not matched to a gene: 8. This CDR3 spans 16 amino acids. Per germline, CDR1 SGHRS and CDR2 YFSETQ. The part of the CDR3 DNA that was read is TGCGCCAGCAGCTTTGGGCCGGGACTAGCGGGGTTCGAG. As protein: CASSFGPGLAGFE. The entire CDR3 is CASSFGPGLAGFEQYF. The entire variable domain, with the rest obtained from reference TRBV5-1 and TRBJ2-7, is as follows: KAGVTQTPRYLIKTRGQQVTLSCSPISGHRSVSWYQQTPGQGLQFLFEYFSETQRNKGNFPGRFSGRQFSNSRSEMNVSTLELGDSALYLCASSFGPGLAGFEQYFGPGTRLTVT.

As regards this clone: The CDR3 is cut off 3 residues early in the read; its end comes from the germline J gene. This chain connects TRBV7-9 to TRBJ1-2; possibly TRBD1 for D (5 bases). From germline, CDR1 is SEHNR and CDR2 FQNEAQ (reference sequence). The length of the CDR3 is 14 residues. CDR3 bases read: TGTGCCAGCAGCTTAATCGGGGGAGTCTACGAC. Translated: CASSLIGGVYD. The whole CDR3 protein reads CASSLIGGVYDYTF.

This clone was counted at least ten times. The CDR3 here is CASSMAEHSNQPQHF. The sequenced CDR3 bases are TGTGCCAGTAGTATGGCCGAACATAGCAATCAGCCC. V gene TRBV19 combines with J gene TRBJ1-5, with D unresolved. The CDR3 end falls 3 residues outside the read, so it is completed with the germline J gene. V lost 3 bases to trimming and J lost 0 bases, with 9 bases between them. This CDR3 is built from 15 residues. Germline CDR1 LNHDA, CDR2 SQIVND (reference sequence).

This clone was picked up many times. Coverage ceases 3 residues before the CDR3 finishes, and the germline J gene fills in the end. The chain recombines TRBV20-1 with TRBJ2-1; D might be TRBD2 (6 bases). The CDR3 is made up of 16 amino acids. Germline CDR1 reads DFQATT; CDR2 reads SNEGSKA (reference sequence). Trimming stripped 5 bases from V and 0 bases from J, with 17 bases between. The sequenced CDR3 bases are TGCAGTGCTTCCGGGACTTCCGGGATCTCCTACAATGAG. Its translation: CSASGTSGISYNE. Given in full, the CDR3 is CSASGTSGISYNEQFF.

In its sample, this clone was seen many times. The CDR3 goes on 3 residues after the read ends, and that part is filled in from the germline J gene. This chain connects TRBV6-1 to TRBJ2-5; a weak D match, TRBD1 (6 bases). CDR3 length equals 16 residues. Trimming cost V 2 bases and J 5 bases, with 18 bases left between them. The germline V gene has CDR1 MNHNS and CDR2 SASEGT. The covered CDR3 bases are TGTGCCAGCAGTGAACTGACAGGTTTGAAGGGGGAGACC. Translating gives CASSELTGLKGET. Given in full, the CDR3 is CASSELTGLKGETQYF.

This clone was seen ten or more times. The CDR3 end is not reached by the read, which stops 3 residues before it; the germline J gene fills it in. V and J are TRBV18 and TRBJ2-7; weak D call: TRBD2 (6 bases). The CDR3 loop spans 17 amino acids. Germline CDR1 KGHSH, CDR2 LQKENI. Trimming pared 3 bases from V and 1 base from J, leaving 19 bases between. The CDR3 spells CASSPLAWGERSYEQYF. The sequenced part of the CDR3 DNA is TGTGCCAGCTCACCCCTTGCCTGGGGGGAGAGGTCCTACGAG.

This clone was counted at least ten times. The CDR3 goes on 3 residues after the read ends, and that part is filled in from the germline J gene. The rearrangement uses TRBV27 and TRBJ1-4; 8 positions agree with TRBD1. The CDR3 sequence is 16 residues long. V shed 6 bases, J shed 8 bases, and the junction held 14 bases outside the gene matches. Germline V gene lookup returns CDR1 MNHEY and CDR2 SMNVEV (reference sequence). The CDR3 region is CASSLSRTGLFEKLFF. The part of the CDR3 DNA that was read is TGTGCCAGCAGCCTTTCCCGGACAGGGTTGTTCGAAAAA.

This clone was detected many times. Sequencing ends 3 residues short of the CDR3 end; the germline J gene provides the rest. The V and J genes are TRBV10-1 and TRBJ2-3; D might be TRBD1 (6 bases). V lost 5 bases to trimming and J lost 3 bases, with 15 bases between them. There are 15 residues in the CDR3. Germline V gene sequence: CDR1 WNHNN, CDR2 SYGVQD (reference sequence). CDR3 sequence: CASSPRGTGTDTQYF. The sequenced CDR3 bases are TGCGCCAGCAGTCCTAGGGGCACAGGGACAGATACG.

In its sample, this clone was seen many times. The read is 3 residues too short to cover the CDR3 end, so that end is filled in from the germline J gene. The chain recombines TRBV4-1 with TRBJ2-3; possibly TRBD1 for D (5 bases). Germline assignment: CDR1 MGHRA and CDR2 YSYEKL. The CDR3 contains 12 residues. V lost 4 bases and J 3 bases, leaving 5 bases between the germline ends. The CDR3 region is CASSRQTDTQYF. The CDR3 DNA, read in part, is TGCGCCAGCAGCCGACAGACAGATACG.

The sample holds many counts of this clone. The read ends 3 residues before the CDR3 terminus; that terminus is restored from the germline J gene. The V gene is TRBV6-1, the J gene TRBJ2-7; 7 bases agree with TRBD1. The CDR3 consists of 13 residues. V dropped 5 bases and J dropped 2; count of bases not matched to a gene: 3. Per germline, CDR1 MNHNS and CDR2 SASEGT. The CDR3 loop is CASSKDRAYEQYF. The CDR3 bases that were read are TGTGCCAGCAGTAAAGACAGGGCCTACGAG.

This clone appeared many times. The CDR3 protein is CASSHPGTEAFF. The sequenced CDR3 bases are TGCGCCAGCAGCCATCCAGGGACTGAA. This sequence joins TRBV4-1 and TRBJ1-1; tentative D call: TRBD1 (5 bases). The CDR3 extends 3 residues past the end of the read, so its final part is completed from the germline J gene. The CDR3 length is 12 residues. Germline values: CDR1 MGHRA, CDR2 YSYEKL. Trimming cost V 3 bases and J 5 bases, with 7 bases left between them.

The sample holds many counts of this clone. The CDR3 is cut off 3 residues early in the read; its end comes from the germline J gene. The chain recombines TRBV12-3 or TRBV12-4 with TRBJ1-6; no clear D gene. CDR3 length: 15 amino acids. V was shortened by 7 bases and J by 6 bases, with 16 bases between the two germline ends. The CDR3 DNA, read in part, is TGTGCCAGCACTCCTCAGGATTTGTTTAATTCACCC. Translated: CASTPQDLFNSP. The full CDR3 protein reads CASTPQDLFNSPLHF.

The table lists this clone with many counts. The sequenced part of the CDR3 DNA is TGCAGTGCTTCGACAGGAGCGGATGGC. This gives the protein CSASTGADG. In full, the CDR3 is CSASTGADGYTF. The chain combines TRBV20-1 with TRBJ1-2, with TRBD1 as a possible D gene (6 bases). The read stops 3 residues short of the end of the CDR3; the missing end is completed from the germline J gene. This CDR3 region has 12 residues. Trimming pared 5 bases from V and 6 bases from J, leaving 13 bases between. Looked up from germline, CDR1 is DFQATT and CDR2 is SNEGSKA (reference sequence).

This clone showed up just a few times. Read data end 3 residues before the CDR3 end; the end is taken from the germline J gene. The gene calls are TRBV23-1 and TRBJ1-3; D might be TRBD1 (6 bases). TRBV23-1 is noted as an ORF with a role that remains uncertain. This CDR3 comprises 20 residues. The V end was cut by 3 bases, the J end by 3 bases, with 27 bases between. CDR3 region: CASSHRGRGIFGQGGNTIYF. CDR3 DNA, as far as it was read: TGCGCCAGCAGTCACCGGGGCAGGGGCATTTTTGGCCAGGGTGGAAACACC.

This clone was seen many times. The read terminates 3 residues ahead of where the CDR3 ends, so the germline J gene completes it. The genes are TRBV27 and TRBJ2-7; D perhaps matches TRBD2 (8 bases). V was trimmed by 4 bases and J by 2 bases, leaving 18 bases between them. The CDR3 sequence is 16 residues long. Germline CDR1 reads MNHEY; CDR2 reads SMNVEV (reference sequence). The DNA read from the CDR3 is TGTGCCAGCAGTTCGAGGGGGCTAGCGGGCCCCTACGAG. Translated: CASSSRGLAGPYE. The full CDR3 protein is CASSSRGLAGPYEQYF.

This clone has at least ten counts. With the read ending 3 residues before the CDR3 end, the germline J gene is used to fill in that end. The J gene is TRBJ1-5, the V gene TRBV19, with 8 nucleotides matching TRBD1. Germline V gives CDR1 LNHDA, CDR2 SQIVND (reference sequence). The V and J ends lost 5 bases and 2 bases, in that order; junction bases with no gene match: 8. There are 16 residues in the CDR3. CDR3 region: CASSPRTGLRNQPQHF. The sequenced CDR3 bases are TGTGCCAGTAGTCCCCGGACAGGGTTACGCAATCAGCCC.

This clone was found many times. The sequence runs out 3 residues before the end of the CDR3; the remainder is reconstructed from the germline J gene. This chain joins TRBV18 and TRBJ2-1; tentatively, D is TRBD1 (5 bases). This CDR3 has 12 amino acids. V gave up 4 bases and J gave up 7 bases, with 8 bases separating them. Germline V gene data show CDR1 as KGHSH and CDR2 as LQKENI. The CDR3 loop reads CASSLRANEQFF. The covered CDR3 bases are TGTGCCAGCTCACTCAGGGCTAATGAG.